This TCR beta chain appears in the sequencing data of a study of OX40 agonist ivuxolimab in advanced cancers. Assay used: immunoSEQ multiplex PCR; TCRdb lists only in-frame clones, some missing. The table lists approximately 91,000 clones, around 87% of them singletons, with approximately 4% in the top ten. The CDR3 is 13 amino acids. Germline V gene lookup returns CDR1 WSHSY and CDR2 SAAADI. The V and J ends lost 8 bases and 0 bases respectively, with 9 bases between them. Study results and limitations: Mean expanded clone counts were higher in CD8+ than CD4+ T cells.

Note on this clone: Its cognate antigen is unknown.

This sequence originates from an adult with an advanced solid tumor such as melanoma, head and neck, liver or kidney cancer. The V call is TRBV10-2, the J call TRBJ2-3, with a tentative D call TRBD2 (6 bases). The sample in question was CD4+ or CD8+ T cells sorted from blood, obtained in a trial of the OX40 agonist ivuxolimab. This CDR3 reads CASGGKSTDTQYF. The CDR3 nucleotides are TGCGCCAGCGGCGGGAAAAGCACAGATACGCAGTATTTT.